This T cell receptor (beta chain) was recovered during a study of T cell responses to AZD1222 COVID-19 vaccine. Study results and limitations: Every sample of the repertoires postdated the peak T cell response.

Generated by immunoSEQ multiplex PCR, the TCRdb table keeps only in-frame clones and is missing some. The top ten hold 3.5% to 4.5% of the sample, which has over 130,000 clones, roughly nine tenths seen once. On this clone itself: Its antigen is as yet unknown.

Per germline, CDR1 MGHRA and CDR2 YSYEKL. This CDR3 is 16 amino acids long. With 3 bases removed from V and 4 bases from J, the gap between germline ends came to 16 bases. Second-dose schedules of about 4 or about 12 weeks were combined. The receptor's source is an adult who received the AZD1222 COVID-19 vaccine. The specimen was peripheral blood, collected 28 days after the second AZD1222 dose. The V and J genes are TRBV4-1 and TRBJ1-5; no clear D gene. DNA of the CDR3: TGCGCCAGCAGCCAGGAACGGGCCAGCGAAAATCAGCCCCAGCATTTT. It translates to CASSQERASENQPQHF.